The TCR beta chain described here comes from a study of blood T cell repertoires in COVID-19. The protocol was immunoSEQ multiplex PCR, while the TCRdb copy is restricted to in-frame clones and leaves out a portion. Of 240,000 or so clones listed, around four fifths are singletons. The CDR3 spans 12 residues. Trimming stripped 1 base from V and 9 bases from J, with 7 bases between. This rearrangement joins TRBV12-3 or TRBV12-4 to TRBJ1-5; D call uncertain. Sequenced sample: peripheral blood. This TCR was recovered from an elderly woman with acute or convalescent COVID-19. In DNA form, the CDR3 reads TGTGCCAGCAGTTTAGGGGCTGGGCCCCAGCATTTT. Amino acid sequence: CASSLGAGPQHF.